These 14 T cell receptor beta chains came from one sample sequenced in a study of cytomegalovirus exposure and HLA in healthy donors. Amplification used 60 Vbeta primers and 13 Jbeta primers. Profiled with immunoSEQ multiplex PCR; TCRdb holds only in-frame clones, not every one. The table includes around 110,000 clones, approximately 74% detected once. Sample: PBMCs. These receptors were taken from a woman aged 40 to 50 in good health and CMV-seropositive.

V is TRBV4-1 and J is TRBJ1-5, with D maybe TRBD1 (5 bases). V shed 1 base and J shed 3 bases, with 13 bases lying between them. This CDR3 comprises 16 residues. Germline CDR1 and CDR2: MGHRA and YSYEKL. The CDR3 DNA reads TGCGCCAGCAGCCAAGGGCAGGGCACGGACAATCAGCCCCAGCATTTT. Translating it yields CASSQGQGTDNQPQHF.

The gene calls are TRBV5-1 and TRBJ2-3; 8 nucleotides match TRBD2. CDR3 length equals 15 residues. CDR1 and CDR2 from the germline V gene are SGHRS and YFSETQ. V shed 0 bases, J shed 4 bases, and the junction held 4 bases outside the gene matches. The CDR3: CASSLAAGGPDTQYF. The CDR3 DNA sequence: TGCGCCAGCAGCTTGGCTGCGGGGGGCCCAGATACGCAGTATTTT.

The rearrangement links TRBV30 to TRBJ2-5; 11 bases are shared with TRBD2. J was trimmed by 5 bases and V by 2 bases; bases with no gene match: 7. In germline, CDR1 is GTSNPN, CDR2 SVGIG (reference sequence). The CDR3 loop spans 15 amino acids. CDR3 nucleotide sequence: TGTGCCTGGAGTACTACTAGCGGGGGACGCGAGACCCAGTACTTC. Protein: CAWSTTSGGRETQYF.

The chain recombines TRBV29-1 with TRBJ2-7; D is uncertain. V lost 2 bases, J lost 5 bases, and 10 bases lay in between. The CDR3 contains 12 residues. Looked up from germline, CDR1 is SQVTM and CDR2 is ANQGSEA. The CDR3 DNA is TGCAGCGTTGAACCCGGGTCGGACGAGCAGTACTTC. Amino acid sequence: CSVEPGSDEQYF.

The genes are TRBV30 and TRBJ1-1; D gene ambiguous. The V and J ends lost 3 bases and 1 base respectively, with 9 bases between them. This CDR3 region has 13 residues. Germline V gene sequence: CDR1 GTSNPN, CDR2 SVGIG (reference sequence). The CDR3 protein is CAWRLRRNTEAFF. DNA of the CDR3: TGTGCCTGGAGACTACGGAGGAACACTGAAGCTTTCTTT.

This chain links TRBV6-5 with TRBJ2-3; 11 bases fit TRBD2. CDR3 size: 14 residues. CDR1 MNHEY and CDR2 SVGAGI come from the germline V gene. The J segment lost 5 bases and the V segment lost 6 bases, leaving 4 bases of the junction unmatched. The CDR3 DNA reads TGTGCCAGCAGAATAGCGGGGGGGGGAGATACGCAGTATTTT. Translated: CASRIAGGGDTQYF.

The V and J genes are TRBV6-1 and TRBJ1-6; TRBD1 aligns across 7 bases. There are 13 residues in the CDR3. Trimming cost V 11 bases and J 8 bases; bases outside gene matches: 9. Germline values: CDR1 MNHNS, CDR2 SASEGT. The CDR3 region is CAGAGQAYSPLHF. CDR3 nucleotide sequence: TGTGCCGGCGCCGGACAGGCATATTCACCCCTCCACTTT.

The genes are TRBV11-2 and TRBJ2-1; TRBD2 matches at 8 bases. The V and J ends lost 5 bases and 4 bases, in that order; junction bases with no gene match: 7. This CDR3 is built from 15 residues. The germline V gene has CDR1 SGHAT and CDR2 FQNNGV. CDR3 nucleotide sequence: TGTGCCAGCAGCCTACGGGGGGGCCGGTACAATGAGCAGTTCTTC. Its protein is CASSLRGGRYNEQFF.

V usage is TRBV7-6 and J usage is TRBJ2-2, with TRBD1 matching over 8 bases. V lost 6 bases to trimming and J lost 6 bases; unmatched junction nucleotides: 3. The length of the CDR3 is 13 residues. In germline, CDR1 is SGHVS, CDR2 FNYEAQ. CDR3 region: CASRPQGAGELFF. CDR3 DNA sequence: TGTGCCAGCAGGCCACAGGGGGCCGGGGAGCTGTTTTTT.

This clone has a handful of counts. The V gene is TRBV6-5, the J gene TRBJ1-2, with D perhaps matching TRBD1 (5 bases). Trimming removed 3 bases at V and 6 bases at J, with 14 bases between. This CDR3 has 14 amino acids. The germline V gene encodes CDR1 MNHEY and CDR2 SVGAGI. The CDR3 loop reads CASSYFGQGNGYTF. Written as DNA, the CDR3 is TGTGCCAGCAGTTATTTCGGGCAGGGAAATGGCTACACCTTC.

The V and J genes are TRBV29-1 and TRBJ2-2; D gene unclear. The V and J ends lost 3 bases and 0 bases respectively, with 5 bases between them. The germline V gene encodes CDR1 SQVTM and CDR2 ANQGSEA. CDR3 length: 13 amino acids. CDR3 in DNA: TGCAGCGTTGACAGAACGAACACCGGGGAGCTGTTTTTT. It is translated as CSVDRTNTGELFF.

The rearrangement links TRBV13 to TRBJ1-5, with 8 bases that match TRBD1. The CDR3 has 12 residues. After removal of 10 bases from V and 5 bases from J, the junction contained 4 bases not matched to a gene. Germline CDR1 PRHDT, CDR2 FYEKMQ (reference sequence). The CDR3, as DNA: TGTGCCACAGGACAGGGCTATCAGCCCCAGCATTTT. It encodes CATGQGYQPQHF.

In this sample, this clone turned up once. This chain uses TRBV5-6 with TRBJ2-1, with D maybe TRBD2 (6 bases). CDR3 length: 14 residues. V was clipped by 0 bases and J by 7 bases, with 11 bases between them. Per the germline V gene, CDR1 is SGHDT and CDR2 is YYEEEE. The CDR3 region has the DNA TGTGCCAGCAGCTTGGTGCCAGGGAGGAATGAGCAGTTCTTC. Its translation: CASSLVPGRNEQFF.

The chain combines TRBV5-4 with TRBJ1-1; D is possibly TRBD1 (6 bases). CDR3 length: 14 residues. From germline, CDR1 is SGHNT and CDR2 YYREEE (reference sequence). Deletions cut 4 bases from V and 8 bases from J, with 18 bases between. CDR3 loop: CASSLRQDRPEAFF. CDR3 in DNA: TGTGCCAGCAGCCTAAGGCAAGACAGGCCCGAAGCTTTCTTT. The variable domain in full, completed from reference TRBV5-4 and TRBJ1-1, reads ETGVTQSPTHLIKTRGQQVTLRCSSQSGHNTVSWYQQALGQGPQFIFQYYREEENGRGNFPPRFSGLQFPNYSSELNVNALELDDSALYLCASSLRQDRPEAFFGQGTRLTVV.